These T cell receptor beta chains were read from a single sample in a study of human T cells and chemical hapten exposure. TCRdb reprocessed the RACE reads via MiXCR and lists one record per CDR3 protein. Altogether 50,000 to 65,000 distinct CDR3 sequences are present, over 9.5% being singletons, with the ten largest covering approximately 16%. Sequencing used whole blood, obtained in connection with sensitization to the hapten diphenylcyclopropenone (DPC). The receptors come from a woman aged 40 to 50 with alopecia areata. Some clones in this sample may be carry-over from other donors' samples. The CDR3 runs from the conserved cysteine through the conserved F or W. D genes are given only for firm matches. Clone size is given for some rows only: seen once, a few or many times, or a class if the clone is expanded.

v_gene	j_gene	d_gene	abundance	CDR3nt	CDR3aa
TRBV6-2/TRBV6-3	TRBJ2-2	.	few	TGTGCCAGCAGTTATCCCGGGGAGCTGTTTTTT	CASSYPGELFF
TRBV5-8	TRBJ1-4	.	few	TGTGCCAGCACTCTGGAGCCAGGGGTCGGGGAAAAACTGTTTTTT	CASTLEPGVGEKLFF
TRBV2	TRBJ1-1	TRBD1	.	TGTGCCAGCAGGGGGGACAGTGTTTACACTGAAGCTTTCTTT	CASRGDSVYTEAFF
TRBV29-1	TRBJ2-1	.	many	TGCAGCGTTGAAGATCGCCGAACGAATGAGCAGTTCTTC	CSVEDRRTNEQFF
TRBV18	TRBJ2-7	TRBD1	few	TGTGCCAGCTCACGACAGGGATCTAACGAGCAGTACTTC	CASSRQGSNEQYF
TRBV20-1	TRBJ2-1	.	.	TGCAGTGCTCATGGGGACCCCCGTCCCAATGAGCAGTTCTTC	CSAHGDPRPNEQFF
TRBV6-5	TRBJ2-5	.	few	TGTACCAGCGGCCGGGGTTCTCAAGAGACCCAGTACTTC	CTSGRGSQETQYF
TRBV7-2	TRBJ2-1	.	few	TGTGCCAGCAGCTTAACCATCGGGACATCCAATGAGCAGTTCTTC	CASSLTIGTSNEQFF
TRBV7-2	TRBJ2-1	.	many	TGTGCCAGCAGCCCAAAGGACACCCAGAAGCAGTTCTTC	CASSPKDTQKQFF
TRBV18	TRBJ1-5	.	.	TGTGCCAGCTCACCATGGGGAGGGAATAGCAATCAGCCCCAGCATTTT	CASSPWGGNSNQPQHF
TRBV7-9	TRBJ2-5	TRBD2	many	TGTGCCAGCAGCCCTGTCCGACTAGCGGGGGGGTTAGAGACCCAGTACTTC	CASSPVRLAGGLETQYF
TRBV28	TRBJ1-6	TRBD1	many	TGTGCCAGCAGTTGGTACGGACAGGGCGATAATTCACCCCTCCACTTT	CASSWYGQGDNSPLHF
TRBV6-4	TRBJ2-1	.	many	TGTGCCATCGTCCGGGGACCTGAGCAGTTCTTC	CAIVRGPEQFF
TRBV27	TRBJ2-1	.	many	TGTGCCAGCAGTGACAGACACGGGTCAACAGGGCATGAGCAGTTCTTC	CASSDRHGSTGHEQFF
TRBV3-1	TRBJ2-7	.	many	TGTGCCAGCAGCCCGGGACATCTAACCTACGAGCAGTACTTC	CASSPGHLTYEQYF
TRBV5-1	TRBJ1-2	TRBD1	many	TGCGCCAGCAGCTTAGGACAGGGAGATGGCTACACCTTC	CASSLGQGDGYTF
TRBV20-1	TRBJ1-1	.	.	TGCAGTGCCCCTGCGCCCGGGGCATTGATGAACACTGAAGCTTTCTTT	CSAPAPGALMNTEAFF
TRBV28	TRBJ2-1	.	many	TGTGCCAGCAGTTTCTCCGGGGGGCGCTACAATGAGCAGTTCTTC	CASSFSGGRYNEQFF
TRBV6-4	TRBJ2-7	.	.	TGTGCCAGCAGCGCAGAGGCGGAGGCCTACGAGCAGTACTTC	CASSAEAEAYEQYF
TRBV11-2	TRBJ2-1	.	many	TGTGCCAGCAGCTGGGCTGGGGGGGCCTTTGACCAGTTCTTC	CASSWAGGAFDQFF
TRBV7-3	TRBJ2-2	.	many	TGTGCCAGCAGTCGAACACGGGGGACCGGGGAGCTGTTTTTT	CASSRTRGTGELFF
TRBV7-3	TRBJ1-5	TRBD1	many	TGTGCCAGCAGCATCAACAAAGCACAGGGACAGCACGCCAATCAGCCCCAGCATTTT	CASSINKAQGQHANQPQHF
TRBV4-1	TRBJ1-1	.	.	TGCGCCAGCAGCCAAGCTGCCAAGGCTTTCTTT	CASSQAAKAFF
TRBV12-3/TRBV12-4	TRBJ2-1	TRBD2	few	TGTGCCAGCAGCCGCTCGCTAGCGGGGGCAGGGGAGGAGCAGTTCTTC	CASSRSLAGAGEEQFF
TRBV21-1	TRBJ2-5	.	few	TGTGCCAGGGAGACAGGGTTAGAGACCCAGTACTTC	CARETGLETQYF
TRBV2	TRBJ2-4	TRBD2	many	TGTGCCAGCGGAGGGACTAGCCGGGATCAGTACTTC	CASGGTSRDQYF
TRBV12-3/TRBV12-4	TRBJ1-1	.	many	TGTGCCAGCAGGCCTCCCTGGGGGGTGACGGCTGAAGCTTTCTTT	CASRPPWGVTAEAFF
TRBV9	TRBJ1-5	.	.	TGTGCCAGCAGCGTAGGAGGAAGCAATCAGCCCCAGCATTTT	CASSVGGSNQPQHF
TRBV28	TRBJ2-7	.	few	TGTGCCAGCAGCTGGCTGACGCAGCAGTACTTC	CASSWLTQQYF
TRBV29-1	TRBJ1-1	.	.	TGCAGCGTAAGAGACAGCGAAGCTTTCTTT	CSVRDSEAFF
TRBV20-1	TRBJ1-2	TRBD1	few	TGCAGTGCCCGGACAGGGGGCAGTGGCTACACCTTC	CSARTGGSGYTF
TRBV9	TRBJ2-2	.	.	TGTGCCAGCAGCGTCTGGCAGGGGACGGACACCGGGGAGCTGTTTTTT	CASSVWQGTDTGELFF
TRBV5-1	TRBJ2-1	.	many	TGCGCCAGCAGCTTGTCTCTGACAGCCCGCGACTACAATGAGCAGTTCTTC	CASSLSLTARDYNEQFF
TRBV5-5	TRBJ1-2	TRBD1	many	TGTGCCAGCAGCTTAGGACAGGGAAGCTATGGCTACACCTTC	CASSLGQGSYGYTF
TRBV9	TRBJ1-3	.	many	TGTGCCAGCAGTGTTGGGAGGGAATCTGGAAACACCATATATTTT	CASSVGRESGNTIYF
TRBV4-1	TRBJ2-7	.	few	TGCGCCAGCAGCCAAGAGAAAGAGGACACGTTTTCGGTGGCCGAGCAGTACTTC	CASSQEKEDTFSVAEQYF
TRBV6-2/TRBV6-3	TRBJ2-1	.	many	TGTGCCAGCAGTTTTCCGGGGGATTCTGAGCAGTTCTTC	CASSFPGDSEQFF
TRBV7-9	TRBJ2-1	.	.	TGTGCCAGCAGCTCCCCCCCCGGGCCGCGGGGTCCGGCGCACAATGAGCAGTTCTTC	CASSSPPGPRGPAHNEQFF
TRBV20-1	TRBJ1-2	TRBD1	few	TGCAGTGCTGAGTCAGGGGGCGCGGGCTATGGCTACACCTTC	CSAESGGAGYGYTF
TRBV4-1	TRBJ1-6	TRBD1	few	TGCGCCAGCAGAAGGGACAGTCTTAATTCACCCCTCCACTTT	CASRRDSLNSPLHF
TRBV7-9	TRBJ1-5	.	few	TGTGCCAGCAGCTTGGGCCACAATCAGCCCCAGCATTTT	CASSLGHNQPQHF